Each of the 32 T cell receptor beta chains below was sequenced from the same sample in a study of identical twins. TCRdb recomputed calls from the 5' RACE reads with MiXCR, one row per CDR3 protein. This sample has roughly 350,000 distinct CDR3 sequences, with roughly 9% found just once. The specimen sequenced was naive T cells sorted from blood. These receptors all come from a woman between 45 and 60 years old in good health.

As regards this clonotype: A much larger clone lies a single base off, so this may be a read error. The V gene is TRBV7-9, the J gene TRBJ1-1; tentative D call: TRBD1 (6 bases). The V and J ends lost 3 bases and 3 bases respectively, with 14 bases between them. The length of the CDR3 is 15 residues. Germline CDR1 and CDR2: SEHNR and FQNEAQ (reference sequence). The chain's CDR3 is CASSFLWAGDTEAFF. CDR3 bases: TGTGCCAGCAGCTTTCTCTGGGCAGGGGACACTGAAGCTTTCTTT.

The chain links TRBV12-3 or TRBV12-4 to TRBJ2-1, with D maybe TRBD2 (6 bases). Trimming pared 5 bases from V and 7 bases from J, leaving 15 bases between. The CDR3 contains 14 residues. CDR3 amino acids: CASSPLTRGNEQFF. DNA for the CDR3: TGTGCCAGCAGTCCCCTGACTAGAGGGAATGAGCAGTTCTTC.

The table lists this clonotype with a few counts. The V call is TRBV19, the J call TRBJ2-1; D is possibly TRBD1 (7 bases). Per germline, CDR1 LNHDA and CDR2 SQIVND (reference sequence). Trimming took 3 bases from V and 5 from J, leaving 14 bases between them. CDR3 size: 15 residues. The DNA for the CDR3 is TGTGCCAGTAGTATCGGAGGGGGCGTCGACAATGAGCAGTTCTTC. As protein: CASSIGGGVDNEQFF.

This chain connects TRBV6-5 to TRBJ2-7, with 8 nucleotides matching TRBD2. The germline V gene has CDR1 MNHEY and CDR2 SVGAGI. V lost 6 bases, J lost 5 bases, and 6 bases stayed unmatched. The CDR3 spans 13 residues. The CDR3 bases are TGTGCCAGCAGCCCTAAAGCGGGGGACGAGCAGTACTTC. Translating gives CASSPKAGDEQYF.

This clonotype was counted only a few times. The chain links TRBV5-1 to TRBJ2-7, with TRBD2 identical over 10 bases. Germline V CDR1 and CDR2: SGHRS, YFSETQ. The length of the CDR3 is 14 residues. V was pared by 7 bases and J by 5 bases, with 9 bases of the junction left unmatched. CDR3 nucleotides: TGCGCCAGCGCGGCTAGCGGGAGTCGGAACGAGCAGTACTTC. Translated, it gives CASAASGSRNEQYF.

This clonotype occurred a few times. The chain carries TRBV28 and TRBJ2-3, with D possibly matching TRBD2 (5 bases). CDR3 length: 15 amino acids. The V end was cut by 5 bases, the J end by 2 bases, with 14 bases between. Germline V gene lookup returns CDR1 MDHEN and CDR2 SYDVKM. Here the CDR3 DNA reads TGTGCCAGCAGTAACGCGGGCCGATCCACAGATACGCAGTATTTT. It yields the protein CASSNAGRSTDTQYF.

The chain has TRBV4-1 and TRBJ2-5; 10 bases fit TRBD2. Germline values: CDR1 MGHRA, CDR2 YSYEKL. There are 16 residues in the CDR3. Trimming cost V 1 base and J 4 bases; bases outside gene matches: 6. The CDR3 protein is CASSQGSSGRGETQYF. The DNA of the CDR3 is TGCGCCAGCAGCCAAGGGTCCAGCGGGAGGGGAGAGACCCAGTACTTC.

This clonotype was found a few times. The J gene is TRBJ2-1, the V gene TRBV12-3 or TRBV12-4; D ambiguous. Trimming took off 6 bases at V and 10 bases at J, with 16 bases between the two ends. The CDR3 is 13 amino acids. DNA for the CDR3: TGTGCCAGCAGCCCTAGGCAAGGAGAGGAGCAGTTCTTC. Protein sequence: CASSPRQGEEQFF.

This clonotype was detected ten times or more. The gene calls are TRBV12-3 or TRBV12-4 and TRBJ2-1; D is unresolved. The CDR3 is 14 amino acids. V was cut by 2 bases and J by 10 bases, with 15 bases left in between. This CDR3 reads CASSLSLESHEQFF. CDR3 DNA: TGTGCCAGCAGTTTATCTCTCGAGAGTCACGAGCAGTTCTTC.

This clonotype has only a few counts. The CDR3 DNA reads TGTGCCAGCAGCCCCGAAGGTTCCAATACGCAGTATTTT. It codes for CASSPEGSNTQYF. This rearrangement joins TRBV5-6 to TRBJ2-3; D is unclear. The CDR3 is 13 amino acids. V was cut by 4 bases and J by 7 bases, with 13 bases left in between. Per the germline V gene, CDR1 is SGHDT and CDR2 is YYEEEE.

This clonotype was counted between two and nine times. V and J are TRBV10-3 and TRBJ2-5; tentative D call: TRBD1 (6 bases). Trimming removed 10 bases at V and 1 base at J, with 10 bases between. Germline CDR1 reads ENHRY; CDR2 reads SYGVKD. The CDR3 totals 12 residues. CDR3 DNA sequence: TGTGCCACTCGACAGGCCCAAGAGACCCAGTACTTC. It is translated as CATRQAQETQYF.

This chain uses TRBV19 with TRBJ2-7, with D possibly TRBD1 on 7 matching bases. Between the trimmed V and J ends, which lost 2 bases and 3 bases, there was a span of 11 bases. The CDR3 is made up of 14 amino acids. CDR1 and CDR2 (germline): LNHDA, SQIVND (reference sequence). CDR3 coding DNA: TGTGCCAGTAGTATATTCAGGGGGGTCTACGAGCAGTACTTC. Amino acid sequence: CASSIFRGVYEQYF.

This clonotype appeared a few times. This rearrangement joins TRBV4-2 to TRBJ2-2, with D unclear. The germline V gene has CDR1 LGHNA and CDR2 YNFKEQ. The V end lost 4 bases, the J end lost 8 bases, and 17 bases lay between the germline ends. The CDR3 has 15 residues. The CDR3 DNA reads as TGTGCCAGCAGCCCAAGAGGTGCCCTGGGGGGGGAGCTGTTTTTT. Protein product: CASSPRGALGGELFF.

This clonotype was observed a handful of times. The rearrangement joins TRBV5-6 to TRBJ2-5; TRBD1 matches at 8 bases. The CDR3 is made up of 16 amino acids. Looked up from germline, CDR1 is SGHDT and CDR2 is YYEEEE. V was clipped by 1 base and J by 3 bases; unmatched bases: 8. This CDR3 reads CASSLRGTGRKETQYF. In nucleotides, the CDR3 is TGTGCCAGCAGCTTGCGAGGGACAGGCCGGAAAGAGACCCAGTACTTC.

This clonotype was picked up many times. This chain joins TRBV11-1 and TRBJ2-7; the match to TRBD1 covers 8 bases. The ends lost 6 bases at V and 7 bases at J; junction bases unmatched: 11. This CDR3 comprises 14 residues. CDR1 and CDR2 (germline): SGHAT, FQDESV (reference sequence). The CDR3 DNA is TGTGCCAGCAGTTCCTCGGGACAGGATTATGAGCAGTACTTC. Protein: CASSSSGQDYEQYF.

This clonotype is a singleton in its sample. The genes are TRBV27 and TRBJ2-7; 7 bases are a match to TRBD1. J lost 5 bases, V lost 7 bases, and 11 bases had no gene match. Germline V gene sequence: CDR1 MNHEY, CDR2 SMNVEV (reference sequence). This CDR3 contains 14 residues. The chain's CDR3 is CASIPRTGGHEQYF. CDR3 coding DNA: TGTGCCAGCATCCCCCGGACAGGAGGCCACGAGCAGTACTTC.

This clonotype was detected ten times or more. V is TRBV29-1 and J is TRBJ2-2; 7 bases align to TRBD1. CDR1 and CDR2 from the germline V gene are SQVTM and ANQGSEA. V lost 6 bases to trimming and J lost 3 bases; unmatched junction nucleotides: 10. This CDR3 has 15 residues. The CDR3, as DNA: TGCAGCGTCCTTAGGGACAGCGGTTACACCGGGGAGCTGTTTTTT. Translated, it gives CSVLRDSGYTGELFF.

The CDR3 protein is CASSQDGAAGSSYEQYF. Here the CDR3 DNA reads TGCGCCAGCAGCCAAGATGGGGCGGCAGGGTCCTCCTACGAGCAGTACTTC. The genes are TRBV4-1 and TRBJ2-7; weak D call: TRBD1 (5 bases). The CDR3 spans 17 residues. V was pared by 0 bases and J by 0 bases, with 15 bases between. Germline values: CDR1 MGHRA, CDR2 YSYEKL.

The CDR3 spells CASSFRANTEAFF. The DNA of the CDR3 is TGTGCCAGCAGTTTCCGAGCGAACACTGAAGCTTTCTTT. The genes are TRBV12-3 or TRBV12-4 and TRBJ1-1; D call uncertain. This CDR3 has 13 residues. Trimming took off 3 bases at V and 1 base at J, with 6 bases between the two ends.

The chain carries TRBV7-3 and TRBJ2-2; D ambiguous. The CDR3 is 14 amino acids. V was clipped by 4 bases and J by 3 bases, with 9 bases between them. Germline V lookup: CDR1 SGHTA, CDR2 FQGTGA. CDR3 nucleotide sequence: TGTGCCAGCAGCTCCCAAAGGCACACCGGGGAGCTGTTTTTT. Protein sequence: CASSSQRHTGELFF.

The V gene is TRBV5-1, the J gene TRBJ1-2, with no clear D. The CDR3 is 13 amino acids. The V end was cut by 4 bases, the J end by 4 bases, with 11 bases between. Germline V gene lookup returns CDR1 SGHRS and CDR2 YFSETQ. This CDR3 reads CASSPPGSYGYTF. Written as DNA, the CDR3 is TGCGCCAGCAGCCCACCCGGGAGCTATGGCTACACCTTC.

The V and J genes are TRBV15 and TRBJ2-1, with 7 bases that match TRBD2. Unmatched junction bases numbered 6, after V lost 4 bases and J lost 6 bases. There are 14 residues in the CDR3. Germline CDR1 reads LNHNV; CDR2 reads YYDKDF (reference sequence). CDR3 protein: CATSTGTTPNEQFF. DNA of the CDR3: TGTGCCACCAGCACCGGGACTACACCCAATGAGCAGTTCTTC.

The chain couples TRBV24-1 to TRBJ2-3, with D unresolved. Trimming cost V 4 bases and J 8 bases, with 15 bases left between them. CDR3 size: 14 residues. Germline V gives CDR1 KGHDR, CDR2 SFDVKD. CDR3 DNA sequence: TGTGCCACCAGTGACCCGTCATACGCAGTTACGCAGTATTTT. This encodes CATSDPSYAVTQYF.

In this sample, this clonotype turned up a few times. The rearrangement links TRBV10-3 to TRBJ2-1; 12 positions match TRBD2. Trimming took 0 bases from V and 7 from J; bases not matched to a gene: 10. Germline V gene sequence: CDR1 ENHRY, CDR2 SYGVKD. The CDR3 is made up of 18 amino acids. The CDR3 sequence: CAISESRLAGAGGNEQFF. The CDR3 DNA reads as TGTGCCATCAGTGAGTCCAGACTAGCGGGAGCGGGAGGTAATGAGCAGTTCTTC.

This clonotype was seen a few times. The chain couples TRBV27 to TRBJ2-7; 7 bases match TRBD1. The CDR3 is made up of 15 amino acids. Germline V gene lookup returns CDR1 MNHEY and CDR2 SMNVEV (reference sequence). The junction had 12 bases not matched to a gene; V was cut back by 10 bases and J by 0 bases. This CDR3 reads CATRLQGGYSYEQYF. CDR3 sequence (DNA): TGTGCCACCCGGCTCCAAGGGGGCTACTCCTACGAGCAGTACTTC.

V is TRBV7-2 and J is TRBJ2-2; D is unclear. The CDR3 is 16 residues long. Per germline, CDR1 SGHTA and CDR2 FQGNSA. V lost 5 bases and J 7 bases, leaving 20 bases between the germline ends. CDR3 nucleotides: TGTGCCAGCAGCAAACGTCCCCTATTAGATAGCGGGGAGCTGTTTTTT. Encoded protein: CASSKRPLLDSGELFF. The whole variable domain, filled in from reference TRBV7-2 and TRBJ2-2, reads GAGVSQSPSNKVTEKGKDVELRCDPISGHTALYWYRQSLGQGLEFLIYFQGNSAPDKSGLPSDRFSAERTGGSVSTLTIQRTQQEDSAVYLCASSKRPLLDSGELFFGEGSRLTVL.

This clonotype has only a few counts. CDR3 sequence (DNA): TGTGCCAGCAGTGTTGCGGGGTTAAATGAAAAACTGTTTTTT. Its translation: CASSVAGLNEKLFF. The chain recombines TRBV7-6 with TRBJ1-4; D is uncertain. Germline lookup yields CDR1 SGHVS and CDR2 FNYEAQ. CDR3 length: 14 residues. Trimming took off 6 bases at V and 5 bases at J, with 13 bases between the two ends.

The chain employs TRBV2 and TRBJ2-1, with a weak D call TRBD2 (6 bases). With 7 bases removed from V and 6 bases from J, the gap between germline ends came to 13 bases. Per germline, CDR1 SNHLY and CDR2 FYNNEI. The CDR3 is 13 amino acids. Here the CDR3 DNA reads TGTGCCAGCAAATCCGGGACTCTCAATGAGCAGTTCTTC. Its protein product is CASKSGTLNEQFF.

This clonotype came up many times. J is TRBJ2-7 and V is TRBV12-3 or TRBV12-4; 7 bases agree with TRBD2. V was clipped by 6 bases and J by 4 bases; unmatched bases: 6. This CDR3 is built from 13 residues. The CDR3, as DNA: TGTGCCAGCAGCAACCGGACTAGATACGAGCAGTACGTC. Its translation is CASSNRTRYEQYV.

This chain joins TRBV5-1 and TRBJ2-3; possible D gene TRBD1, 6 bases. V lost 1 base and J lost 2, with 11 bases in between. This CDR3 is 15 amino acids long. The germline gives CDR1 SGHRS, CDR2 YFSETQ. The CDR3 bases are TGCGCCAGCAGCTTGTTTGCAGGGGACACAGATACGCAGTATTTT. It codes for CASSLFAGDTDTQYF.

This clonotype has a count of ten or more. V gene TRBV12-3 or TRBV12-4 combines with J gene TRBJ2-1; 9 nucleotides match TRBD1. J lost 11 bases, V lost 6 bases, and 8 bases had no gene match. The CDR3 has 13 amino acids. CDR3 bases: TGTGCCAGCAGAAGGGACAGGGCCCTAAAGCAGTTCTTC. Its translation is CASRRDRALKQFF.

The chain employs TRBV12-5 and TRBJ1-5, with D possibly matching TRBD1 (5 bases). The CDR3 totals 14 residues. Germline-derived CDR1 and CDR2 are LGHNT and FRNRAP. Trimming removed 7 bases at V and 4 bases at J, with 14 bases between. CDR3 region: CASALGGGNQPQHF. In DNA form, the CDR3 reads TGTGCTAGTGCCCTGGGGGGGGGAAATCAGCCCCAGCATTTT.